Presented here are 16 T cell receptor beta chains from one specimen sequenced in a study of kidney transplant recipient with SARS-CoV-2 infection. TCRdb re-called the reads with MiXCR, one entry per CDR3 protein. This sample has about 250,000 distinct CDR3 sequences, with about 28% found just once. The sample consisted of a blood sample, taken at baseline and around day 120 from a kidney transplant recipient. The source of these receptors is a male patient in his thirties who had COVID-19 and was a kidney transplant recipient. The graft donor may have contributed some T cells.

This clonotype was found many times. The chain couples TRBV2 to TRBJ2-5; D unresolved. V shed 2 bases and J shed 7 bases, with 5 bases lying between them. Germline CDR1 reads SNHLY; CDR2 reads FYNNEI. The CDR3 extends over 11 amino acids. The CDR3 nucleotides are TGTGCCAGCAGTGAATCGGTGACCCAGTACTTC. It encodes CASSESVTQYF. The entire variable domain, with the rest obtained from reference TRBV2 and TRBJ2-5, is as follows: EPEVTQTPSHQVTQMGQEVILRCVPISNHLYFYWYRQILGQKVEFLVSFYNNEISEKSEIFDDQFSVERPDGSNFTLKIRSTKLEDSAMYFCASSESVTQYFGPGTRLLVL.

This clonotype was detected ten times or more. CDR3 amino acids: CAISAGGEKQYV. In DNA form, the CDR3 reads TGTGCCATCAGTGCGGGCGGGGAGAAGCAGTACGTC. This rearrangement joins TRBV10-3 to TRBJ2-7; D might be TRBD2 (6 bases). Germline values: CDR1 ENHRY, CDR2 SYGVKD. The ends were cut back, 4 bases at V and 8 bases at J, with 12 bases in the middle. The CDR3 covers 12 residues.

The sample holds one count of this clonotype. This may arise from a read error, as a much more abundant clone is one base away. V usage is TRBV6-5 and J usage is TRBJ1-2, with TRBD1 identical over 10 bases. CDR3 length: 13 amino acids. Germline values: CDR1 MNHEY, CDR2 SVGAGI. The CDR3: CASRGQGPGGCTF. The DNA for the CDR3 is TGTGCCAGCCGGGGACAGGGGCCGGGTGGCTGCACCTTC.

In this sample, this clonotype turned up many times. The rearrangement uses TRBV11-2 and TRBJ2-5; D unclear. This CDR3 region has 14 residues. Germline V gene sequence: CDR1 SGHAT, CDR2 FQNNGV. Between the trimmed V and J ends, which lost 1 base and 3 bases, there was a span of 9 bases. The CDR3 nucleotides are TGTGCCAGCAGCTTAGTGCAGGACGAAGAGACCCAGTACTTC. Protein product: CASSLVQDEETQYF.

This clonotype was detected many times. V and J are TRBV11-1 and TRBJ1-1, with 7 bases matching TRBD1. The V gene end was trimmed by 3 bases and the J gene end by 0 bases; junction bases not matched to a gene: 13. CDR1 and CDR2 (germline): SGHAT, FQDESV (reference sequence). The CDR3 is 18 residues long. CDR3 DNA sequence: TGTGCCAGCAGCTTGTTAATCACCCAGACAGGGATGAACACTGAAGCTTTCTTT. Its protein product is CASSLLITQTGMNTEAFF.

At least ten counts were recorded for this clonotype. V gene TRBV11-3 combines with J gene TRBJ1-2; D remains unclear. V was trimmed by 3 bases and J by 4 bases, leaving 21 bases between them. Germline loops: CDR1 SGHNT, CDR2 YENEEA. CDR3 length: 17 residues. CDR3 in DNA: TGTGCCAGCAGCTTTCCACACGATCTCGGAAAGACCTATGGCTACACCTTC. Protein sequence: CASSFPHDLGKTYGYTF. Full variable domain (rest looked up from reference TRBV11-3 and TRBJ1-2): EAGVVQSPRYKIIEKKQPVAFWCNPISGHNTLYWYLQNLGQGPELLIRYENEEAVDDSQLPKDRFSAERLKGVDSTLKIQPAELGDSAVYLCASSFPHDLGKTYGYTFGSGTRLTVV.

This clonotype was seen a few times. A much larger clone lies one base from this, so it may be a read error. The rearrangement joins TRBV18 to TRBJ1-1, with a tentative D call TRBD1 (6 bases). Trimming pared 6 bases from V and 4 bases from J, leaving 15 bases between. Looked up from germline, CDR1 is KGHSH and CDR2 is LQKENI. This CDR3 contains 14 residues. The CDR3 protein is CASSRDNMSTEAFF. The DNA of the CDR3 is TGTGCCAGCTCCCGGGACAATATGAGCACTGAAGCTTTCTTT.

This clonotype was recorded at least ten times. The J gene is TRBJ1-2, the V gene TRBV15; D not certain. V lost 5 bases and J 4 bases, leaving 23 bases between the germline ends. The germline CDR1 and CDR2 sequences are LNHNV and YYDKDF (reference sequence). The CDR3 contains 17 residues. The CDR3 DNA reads TGTGCCACCAGCGTATATCCAAGGTGTGGAAAGACCTATGGCTACACCTTC. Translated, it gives CATSVYPRCGKTYGYTF. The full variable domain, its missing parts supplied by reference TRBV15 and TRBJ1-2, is DAMVIQNPRYQVTQFGKPVTLSCSQTLNHNVMYWYQQKSSQAPKLLFHYYDKDFNNEADTPDNFQSRRPNTSFCFLDIRSPGLGDTAMYLCATSVYPRCGKTYGYTFGSGTRLTVV.

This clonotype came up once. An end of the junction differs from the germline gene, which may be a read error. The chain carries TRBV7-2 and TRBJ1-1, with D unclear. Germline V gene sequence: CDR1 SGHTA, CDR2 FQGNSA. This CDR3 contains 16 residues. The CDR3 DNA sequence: TGTCCCAGCAGCTTAGCGAGGAGCGGGCAGCACACTGAAGCTTTCTTT. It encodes CPSSLARSGQHTEAFF.

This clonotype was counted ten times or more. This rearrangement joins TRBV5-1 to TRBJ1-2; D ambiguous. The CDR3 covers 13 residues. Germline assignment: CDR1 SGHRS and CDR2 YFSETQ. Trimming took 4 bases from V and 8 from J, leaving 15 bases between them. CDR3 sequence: CASSLGRNVGYTF. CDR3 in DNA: TGCGCCAGCAGCCTCGGACGAAATGTCGGCTACACCTTC.

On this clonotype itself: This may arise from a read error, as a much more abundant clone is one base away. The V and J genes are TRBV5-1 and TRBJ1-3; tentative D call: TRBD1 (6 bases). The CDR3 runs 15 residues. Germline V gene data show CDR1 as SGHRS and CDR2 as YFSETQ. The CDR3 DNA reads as TGCGCCAGCAGCGGTCAAACAGGGTCCGGAACCACCATATATTTT. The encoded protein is CASSGQTGSGTTIYF.

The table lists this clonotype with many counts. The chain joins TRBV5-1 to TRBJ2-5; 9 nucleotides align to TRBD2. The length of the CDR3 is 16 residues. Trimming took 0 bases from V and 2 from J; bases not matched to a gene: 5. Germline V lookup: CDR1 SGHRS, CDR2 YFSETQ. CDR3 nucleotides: TGCGCCAGCAGCTTGGAGGCTAGCGGGGAACAAGAGACCCAGTACTTC. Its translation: CASSLEASGEQETQYF.

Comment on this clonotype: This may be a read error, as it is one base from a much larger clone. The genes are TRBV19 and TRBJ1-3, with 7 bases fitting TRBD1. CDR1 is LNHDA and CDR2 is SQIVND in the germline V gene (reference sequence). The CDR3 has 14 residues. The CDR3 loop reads CASRRKGAGSTIYF. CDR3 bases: TGTGCCAGTAGGAGAAAGGGGGCTGGAAGCACCATATATTTT.

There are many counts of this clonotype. The CDR3: CASSECRECRKTYGYTF. In DNA form, the CDR3 reads TGTGCCAGCAGTGAGTGCAGGGAATGTAGAAAGACCTATGGCTACACCTTC. The rearrangement links TRBV6-1 to TRBJ1-2; a weak D match, TRBD1 (5 bases). From germline, CDR1 is MNHNS and CDR2 SASEGT. The ends were cut back, 3 bases at V and 4 bases at J, with 21 bases in the middle. The length of the CDR3 is 17 residues.

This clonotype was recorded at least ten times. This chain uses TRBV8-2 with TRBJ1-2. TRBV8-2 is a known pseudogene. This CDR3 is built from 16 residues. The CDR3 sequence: CGSRVDDSRKTYGYTF. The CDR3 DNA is TGTGGCAGTAGGGTCGATGATAGCCGAAAGACCTATGGCTACACCTTC.

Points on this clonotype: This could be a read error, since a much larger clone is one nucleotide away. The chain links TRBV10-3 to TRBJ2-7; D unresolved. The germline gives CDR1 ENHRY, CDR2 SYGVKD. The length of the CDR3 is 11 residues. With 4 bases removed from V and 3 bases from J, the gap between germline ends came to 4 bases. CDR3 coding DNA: TGTGCCATCAGTGGCGGCTACGAGCAGTACTTC. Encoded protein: CAISGGYEQYF.